The 3 T cell receptor beta chains listed next were all sequenced from one sample in a study of blood T cell repertoires in COVID-19. TCRdb's table, derived via immunoSEQ multiplex PCR, lists solely in-frame clones and lacks some. The repertoire holds roughly 70,000 clones, with about 80% as singletons. Sequenced: peripheral blood. The receptors shown here come from a human donor in a cohort sampled during active COVID-19.

The gene calls are TRBV5-4 and TRBJ1-1, with TRBD1 identical over 7 bases. The junction had 3 bases not matched to a gene; V was cut back by 3 bases and J by 1 base. Germline values: CDR1 SGHNT, CDR2 YYREEE (reference sequence). This CDR3 spans 14 amino acids. DNA of the CDR3: TGTGCCAGCAGCTCGGGACAGAGGAACACTGAAGCTTTCTTT. Residues: CASSSGQRNTEAFF.

V gene TRBV5-1 combines with J gene TRBJ2-5; 7 bases are shared with TRBD2. The CDR3 runs 14 residues. From germline, CDR1 is SGHRS and CDR2 YFSETQ. With V trimmed by 6 bases and J by 3 bases, 8 bases remained unmatched. The CDR3 DNA reads as TGCGCCAGCACCCGTTGGGGAGGGGAAGAGACCCAGTACTTC. Its protein is CASTRWGGEETQYF.

This chain uses TRBV5-4 with TRBJ1-6; D is perhaps TRBD1 (5 bases). CDR1 and CDR2 (germline): SGHNT, YYREEE (reference sequence). V lost 4 bases to trimming and J lost 4 bases, with 6 bases between them. The CDR3 length is 13 residues. CDR3 in amino acids: CASSTGYNSPLHF. The CDR3 bases are TGTGCCAGCAGCACAGGATATAATTCACCCCTCCACTTT. Variable domain in full (rest from reference TRBV5-4 and TRBJ1-6): ETGVTQSPTHLIKTRGQQVTLRCSSQSGHNTVSWYQQALGQGPQFIFQYYREEENGRGNFPPRFSGLQFPNYSSELNVNALELDDSALYLCASSTGYNSPLHFGNGTRLTVT.